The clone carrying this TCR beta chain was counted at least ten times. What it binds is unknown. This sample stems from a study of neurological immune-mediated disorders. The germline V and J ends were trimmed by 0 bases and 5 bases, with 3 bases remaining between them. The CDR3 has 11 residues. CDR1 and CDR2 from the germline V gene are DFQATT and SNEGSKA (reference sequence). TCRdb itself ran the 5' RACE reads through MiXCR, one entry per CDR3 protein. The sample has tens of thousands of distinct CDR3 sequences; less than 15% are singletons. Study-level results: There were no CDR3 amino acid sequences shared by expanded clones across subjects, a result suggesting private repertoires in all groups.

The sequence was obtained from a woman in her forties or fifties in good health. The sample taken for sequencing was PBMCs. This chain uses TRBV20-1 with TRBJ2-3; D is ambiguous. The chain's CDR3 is CSARDGDTQYF. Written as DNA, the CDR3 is TGCAGTGCTAGAGATGGAGATACGCAGTATTTT.